This TCR beta chain was retrieved from a study of T cells in Graves' hyperthyroidism and ophthalmopathy. CDR3 length equals 17 residues. The germline gives CDR1 LNHNV, CDR2 YYDKDF (reference sequence). With 4 bases removed from V and 0 bases from J, the gap between germline ends came to 16 bases. Amplification yielded TCR beta CDR3 regions, with RNA transcripts as the source. With the HTBI primer set, the TCR CDR3 went through a first round of RT-PCR. TCRdb analysed the multiplex PCR reads with MiXCR anew, one entry per CDR3 protein. The table includes hundreds of thousands of distinct CDR3 sequences, roughly a sixth detected once.

The sequenced material came from blood. The chain employs TRBV15 and TRBJ1-5; a weak D match, TRBD1 (6 bases). This sequence originates from a woman between 18 and 29 years old with Graves' ophthalmopathy. The CDR3 DNA is TGTGCCACCAGCAAAGCGGACAGTTTTTATAGCAATCAGCCCCAGCATTTT. Translated: CATSKADSFYSNQPQHF.